This T cell receptor beta chain was sequenced in a study of T cell responses to AZD1222 COVID-19 vaccine. General study results and limits: Samples come after the peak T cell response, not at day 14. Spike-spanning, vaccine-associated CD4 TCRs were dominant at 160-218 and 743-854. White British people made up most donors, females outnumbered males, and clonal diversity was possibly underestimated. Breadth and depth of Spike-specific TCRs rose after two AZD1222 doses.

Only in-frame clones appear in the TCRdb table, and some are missing; sequencing was by immunoSEQ multiplex PCR. This repertoire shows over 150,000 clones, approximately 95% found once; its top ten account for approximately 0.98%. Worth noting for this clone: What it binds is not known.

Germline V gives CDR1 MNHEY, CDR2 SVGEGT. V was trimmed by 5 bases and J by 3 bases, leaving 17 bases between them. This CDR3 spans 16 amino acids. The specimen was peripheral blood, collected 28 days after the second dose of the MenACWY control vaccine. The gene calls are TRBV6-2 or TRBV6-3 and TRBJ2-1; D might be TRBD1 (6 bases). The sequence was collected from an adult who received the MenACWY meningococcal vaccine as a control. For the CDR3, the DNA is TGTGCCAGCAGTCAACAGGGAGCCCTTCTCTACAATGAGCAGTTCTTC. Its translation is CASSQQGALLYNEQFF.